This record concerns one TCR beta chain sequence. Its antigen is unknown. The CDR3 runs 14 residues. Per the germline V gene, CDR1 is SGHNT and CDR2 is YENEEA. Trimming removed 5 bases at V and 6 bases at J, with 17 bases between. The data stem from a study of cytomegalovirus exposure and HLA in healthy donors. Study-wide findings and caveats: Exclusion as indistinguishable affected some V segments, including TRBV6-2 and TRBV6-3. Follow-up analysis seemed to connect common viral pathogens with several of the most significant clusters identified. The only immune exposure information that was available was CMV serostatus.

Primers included in the PCR were 60 Vbeta and 13 Jbeta primers. The repertoire was sequenced with immunoSEQ multiplex PCR; TCRdb's copy has only in-frame clones and lacks some. The sample lists 150,000 to 200,000 clones, around 86% occurring once. This chain joins TRBV11-3 and TRBJ2-7; D is possibly TRBD2 (5 bases). The source of this sequence is a woman under 30 in good health and CMV-seronegative. The sequencing sample was made of PBMCs. The CDR3 spells CASSPRPPRGEQYF. The CDR3 DNA reads as TGTGCCAGCAGCCCCCGGCCCCCCCGGGGCGAGCAGTACTTC.